This T cell receptor beta chain appears in the sequencing data of a study of blood T cell repertoires in COVID-19. The length of the CDR3 is 16 residues. The V and J ends lost 1 base and 7 bases, in that order; junction bases with no gene match: 8. CDR1 is SGHTA and CDR2 is FQGNSA in the germline V gene. Here immunoSEQ multiplex PCR was the method, and the copy in TCRdb shows in-frame clones only, minus some. Among fewer than 450,000 clones listed, roughly 90% were seen once. The sequence came from a woman in her 70s with COVID-19, enrolled during active disease. This chain joins TRBV7-2 and TRBJ2-1; 9 bases agree with TRBD1. The sequenced sample was peripheral blood. CDR3 bases: TGTGCCAGCAGCTTAGGGGCCGGGACAGGGACGAATGAGCAGTTCTTC. This translates into CASSLGAGTGTNEQFF.